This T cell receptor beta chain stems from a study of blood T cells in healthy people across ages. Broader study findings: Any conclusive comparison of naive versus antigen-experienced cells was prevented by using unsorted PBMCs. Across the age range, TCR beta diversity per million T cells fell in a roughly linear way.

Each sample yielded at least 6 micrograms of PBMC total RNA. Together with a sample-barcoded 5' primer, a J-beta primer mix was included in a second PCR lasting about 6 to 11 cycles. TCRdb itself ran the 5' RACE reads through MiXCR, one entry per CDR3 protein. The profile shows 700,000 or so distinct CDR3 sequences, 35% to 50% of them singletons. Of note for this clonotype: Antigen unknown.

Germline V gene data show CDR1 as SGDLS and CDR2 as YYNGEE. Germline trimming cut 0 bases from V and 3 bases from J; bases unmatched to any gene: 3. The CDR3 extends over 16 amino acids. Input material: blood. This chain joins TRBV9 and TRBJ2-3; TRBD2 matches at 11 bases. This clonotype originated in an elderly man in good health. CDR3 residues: CASSVGLAGFTDTQYF. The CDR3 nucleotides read TGTGCCAGCAGCGTAGGACTAGCGGGGTTTACAGATACGCAGTATTTT.